Listed here are 15 T cell receptor beta chains from one sample, sequenced in a study of identifying expanded T cells in peripheral blood. Profiled with immunoSEQ multiplex PCR; TCRdb holds only in-frame clones, not every one. The sample has 85,000 to 90,000 clones; about 90% are singletons. Sequenced: blood. The origin of the receptors is a person aged 18-70 years in good health.

This chain uses TRBV13 with TRBJ2-7; 7 bases are a match to TRBD1. The V gene's germline CDR1 is PRHDT and CDR2 FYEKMQ (reference sequence). J gave up 2 bases and V 5 bases, and 9 bases lay outside the gene matches. CDR3 length equals 15 residues. The CDR3 nucleotides are TGTGCCAGCAGCCGTACCAGGGGGTACGCCTACGAGCAGTACTTC. Translated: CASSRTRGYAYEQYF.

The V call is TRBV6-5, the J call TRBJ1-5; 7 nucleotides line up with TRBD1. The length of the CDR3 is 12 residues. After removal of 6 bases from V and 5 bases from J, the junction contained 1 base not matched to a gene. CDR1 is MNHEY and CDR2 is SVGAGI in the germline V gene. The CDR3 sequence is CASRQGDQPQHF. The CDR3 coding sequence is TGTGCCAGCAGGCAGGGGGATCAGCCCCAGCATTTT.

This clone was found once. The rearrangement uses TRBV5-3 and TRBJ2-7; D not certain. TRBV5-3 is an open reading frame, and its role is uncertain. V was cut by 4 bases and J by 0 bases, with 5 bases left in between. The CDR3 extends over 12 amino acids. The CDR3 region is CARSHHSYEQYF. CDR3 DNA sequence: TGTGCCAGAAGCCATCACTCCTACGAGCAGTACTTC.

In its sample, this clone was seen once. J is TRBJ2-2 and V is TRBV10-1; possibly TRBD1 or TRBD2 for D (5 bases each). CDR3 size: 14 residues. With 3 bases removed from V and 6 bases from J, the gap between germline ends came to 11 bases. Germline lookup yields CDR1 WNHNN and CDR2 SYGVQD (reference sequence). Here the CDR3 reads CASSDDGAAGELFF. The CDR3 DNA is TGCGCCAGCAGTGATGACGGGGCGGCCGGGGAGCTGTTTTTT.

V gene TRBV7-2 combines with J gene TRBJ1-2; 8 nucleotides agree with TRBD1. There are 15 residues in the CDR3. V trimming: 4 bases; J trimming: 4 bases; junction bases outside the gene matches: 8. The germline gives CDR1 SGHTA, CDR2 FQGNSA. In DNA form, the CDR3 reads TGTGCCAGCAGCTCCGCTCAGGGGGCGGGCTATGGCTACACCTTC. Translating it yields CASSSAQGAGYGYTF.

The chain recombines TRBV6-1 with TRBJ1-2; possibly TRBD1 for D (5 bases). The V gene lost 4 bases and the J gene lost 3 bases, with 12 bases spanning the gap. Germline CDR1 is MNHNS and CDR2 is SASEGT. The CDR3 covers 14 residues. Written as DNA, the CDR3 is TGTGCCAGCAGTGTTTCGGGGGTTGACTATGGCTACACCTTC. Protein sequence: CASSVSGVDYGYTF.

The rearrangement uses TRBV28 and TRBJ2-7; maybe TRBD2 (6 bases). V was shortened by 5 bases and J by 2 bases, with 16 bases between the two germline ends. Germline loops: CDR1 MDHEN, CDR2 SYDVKM. The CDR3 loop spans 15 amino acids. The CDR3 spells CASSGGAVRAYEQYF. The CDR3 bases are TGTGCCAGCAGTGGAGGGGCCGTCCGAGCCTACGAGCAGTACTTC. The variable domain in full, with the rest retrieved from reference TRBV28 and TRBJ2-7, is DVKVTQSSRYLVKRTGEKVFLECVQDMDHENMFWYRQDPGLGLRLIYFSYDVKMKEKGDIPEGYSVSREKKERFSLILESASTNQTSMYLCASSGGAVRAYEQYFGPGTRLTVT.

Only one count was recorded for this clone. V gene TRBV27 combines with J gene TRBJ2-1; 10 nucleotides agree with TRBD2. The J segment lost 4 bases and the V segment lost 6 bases, leaving 9 bases of the junction unmatched. CDR1 MNHEY and CDR2 SMNVEV come from the germline V gene (reference sequence). This CDR3 is 16 amino acids long. The CDR3 DNA follows: TGTGCCAGCAGCCTGCTCGAGACTAGCGGGTACAATGAGCAGTTCTTC. Its translation is CASSLLETSGYNEQFF.

The gene calls are TRBV7-9 and TRBJ2-1; the match to TRBD2 covers 14 bases. The CDR3 consists of 19 residues. J gave up 0 bases and V 5 bases, and 9 bases lay outside the gene matches. Germline assignment: CDR1 SEHNR and CDR2 FQNEAQ (reference sequence). DNA of the CDR3: TGTGCCAGCAGCCAGGGACTAGCGGGGGTCGGAGTCTCCTACAATGAGCAGTTCTTC. Protein sequence: CASSQGLAGVGVSYNEQFF.

The rearrangement links TRBV7-8 to TRBJ1-5; D is possibly TRBD1 (5 bases). This CDR3 spans 14 amino acids. V lost 3 bases to trimming and J lost 1 base, with 7 bases between them. Germline lookup yields CDR1 SGHVS and CDR2 FQNEAQ. The CDR3, as DNA: TGTGCCAGCAGCTTGGGACGGAGCAATCAGCCCCAGCATTTT. It codes for CASSLGRSNQPQHF.

The chain uses TRBV6-5 and TRBJ1-2, with a tentative D call TRBD1 (6 bases). V lost 4 bases, J lost 6 bases, and 15 bases lay in between. Germline assignment: CDR1 MNHEY and CDR2 SVGAGI. The CDR3 consists of 14 residues. The CDR3 nucleotides are TGTGCCAGCAGTTCAACCCTGCAGGGGAATGGCTACACCTTC. Its translation: CASSSTLQGNGYTF.

The J gene is TRBJ2-1, the V gene TRBV18; D possibly corresponds to TRBD2 (5 bases). Trimming took 2 bases from V and 7 from J, leaving 15 bases between them. CDR3 length: 15 amino acids. The germline gives CDR1 KGHSH, CDR2 LQKENI. The CDR3 is CASSPGLALGNEQFF. In DNA, the CDR3 is TGTGCCAGCTCACCAGGCCTAGCCTTAGGTAATGAGCAGTTCTTC.

This rearrangement joins TRBV19 to TRBJ1-2, with a weak D call TRBD1 (6 bases). The CDR3 is made up of 15 amino acids. Germline V gives CDR1 LNHDA, CDR2 SQIVND (reference sequence). Trimming stripped 4 bases from V and 5 bases from J, with 17 bases between. This CDR3 is CASSRQGGEGYGYTF. The DNA for the CDR3 is TGTGCCAGTAGTAGACAAGGGGGTGAGGGTTATGGCTACACCTTC.

The chain uses TRBV5-6 and TRBJ1-1, with unresolved D. Trimming pared 7 bases from V and 0 bases from J, leaving 10 bases between. Germline V gives CDR1 SGHDT, CDR2 YYEEEE. There are 13 residues in the CDR3. The CDR3 bases are TGTGCCAGCGGGCAGCTAATGAACACTGAAGCTTTCTTT. This codes for CASGQLMNTEAFF.

The V gene is TRBV30, the J gene TRBJ1-1; D gene unclear. Trimming stripped 2 bases from V and 1 base from J, with 8 bases between. Germline lookup yields CDR1 GTSNPN and CDR2 SVGIG (reference sequence). The CDR3 is 13 residues long. The DNA of the CDR3 is TGTGCCTGGAGTAGTTGGAGGAACACTGAAGCTTTCTTT. It is translated as CAWSSWRNTEAFF.